This TCR beta chain was captured by sequencing in a study of T cell repertoires in cytomegalovirus infection. General study results and limits: Dominating the ex vivo response were TCR beta clonotypes that were CMV-specific and HLA-C-restricted.

For this clonotype: Its antigen remains unknown.

TCRdb re-analysed the reads in MiXCR, keeping a single row per CDR3 protein. Of around 260,000 distinct CDR3 sequences listed, roughly 23% are singletons. The ends lost 4 bases at V and 6 bases at J; junction bases unmatched: 8. The CDR3 contains 13 residues. The germline V gene encodes CDR1 GTSNPN and CDR2 SVGIG (reference sequence). This TCR came from a human donor in good health (CMV status not recorded). Some clones in this sample may be carry-over from other donors' samples. The sequencing input was PBMCs. The chain recombines TRBV30 with TRBJ1-2, with 7 positions matching TRBD1. The CDR3 region is CAWNRGRMDGYTF. CDR3 bases: TGTGCCTGGAACAGGGGTCGGATGGATGGCTACACCTTC.